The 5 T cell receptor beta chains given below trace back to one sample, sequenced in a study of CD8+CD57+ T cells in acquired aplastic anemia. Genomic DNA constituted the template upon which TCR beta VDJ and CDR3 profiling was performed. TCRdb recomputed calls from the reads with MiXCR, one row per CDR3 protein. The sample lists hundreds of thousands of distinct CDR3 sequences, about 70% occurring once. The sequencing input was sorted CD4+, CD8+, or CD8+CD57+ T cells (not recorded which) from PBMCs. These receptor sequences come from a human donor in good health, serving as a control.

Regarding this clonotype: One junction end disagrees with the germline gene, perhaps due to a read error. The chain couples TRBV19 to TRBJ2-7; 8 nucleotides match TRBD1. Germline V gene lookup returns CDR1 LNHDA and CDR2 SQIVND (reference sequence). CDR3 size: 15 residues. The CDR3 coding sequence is TGTGCCAGCGGGGGCAGGGGGCTTAGCTCCTACAATGAGCAGTTC. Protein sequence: CASGGRGLSSYNEQF.

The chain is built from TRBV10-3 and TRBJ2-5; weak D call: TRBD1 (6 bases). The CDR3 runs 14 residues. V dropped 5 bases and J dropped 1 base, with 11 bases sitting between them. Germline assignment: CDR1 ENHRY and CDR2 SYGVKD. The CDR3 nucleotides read TGTGCCATCAGTCTTTCAGGGGCCCAAGAGACCCAGTACTTC. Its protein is CAISLSGAQETQYF.

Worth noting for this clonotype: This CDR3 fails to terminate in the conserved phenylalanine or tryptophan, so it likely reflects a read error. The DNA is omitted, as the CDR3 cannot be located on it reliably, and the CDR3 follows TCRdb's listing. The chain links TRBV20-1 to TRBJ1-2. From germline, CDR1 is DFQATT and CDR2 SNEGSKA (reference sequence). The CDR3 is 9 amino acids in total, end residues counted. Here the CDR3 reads CSGRARPTT.

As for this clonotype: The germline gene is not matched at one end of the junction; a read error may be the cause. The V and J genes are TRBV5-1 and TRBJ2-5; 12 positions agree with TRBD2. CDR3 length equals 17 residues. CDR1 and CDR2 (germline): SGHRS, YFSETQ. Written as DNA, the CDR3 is TGTGCCAGCAGCTTGTACGGTCTAGCGGGGGGGCGTGAGACCCAGTACTTC. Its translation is CASSLYGLAGGRETQYF.

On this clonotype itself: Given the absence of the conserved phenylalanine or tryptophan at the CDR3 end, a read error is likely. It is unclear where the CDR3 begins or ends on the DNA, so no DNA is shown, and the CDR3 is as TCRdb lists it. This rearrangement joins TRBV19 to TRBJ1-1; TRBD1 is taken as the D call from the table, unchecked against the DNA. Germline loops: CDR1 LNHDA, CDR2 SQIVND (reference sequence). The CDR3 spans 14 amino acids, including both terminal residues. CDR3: CASSRPGDGTEGCY.